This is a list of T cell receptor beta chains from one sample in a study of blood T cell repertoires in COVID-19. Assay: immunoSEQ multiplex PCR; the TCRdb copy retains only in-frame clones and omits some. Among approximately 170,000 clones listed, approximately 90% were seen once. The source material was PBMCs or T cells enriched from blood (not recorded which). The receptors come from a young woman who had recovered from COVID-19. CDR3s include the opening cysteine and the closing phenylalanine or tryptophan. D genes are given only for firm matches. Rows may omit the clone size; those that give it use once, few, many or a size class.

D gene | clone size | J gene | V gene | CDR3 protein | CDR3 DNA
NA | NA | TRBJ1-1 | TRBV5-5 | CASGPPGSHREAFF | TGTGCCAGCGGCCCCCCGGGGAGCCACCGTGAAGCTTTCTTT
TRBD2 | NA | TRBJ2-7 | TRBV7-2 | CASSPSGGSGRGLYVQYF | TGTGCCAGCAGCCCGTCGGGGGGAAGCGGGAGGGGATTGTACGTGCAGTACTTC
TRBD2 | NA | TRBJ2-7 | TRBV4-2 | CASSQDLAGGPRSYEQYF | TGTGCCAGCAGCCAAGATTTAGCGGGAGGGCCCCGATCCTACGAGCAGTACTTC
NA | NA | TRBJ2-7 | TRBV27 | CASSLSQGIHEQYF | TGTGCCAGCAGTTTAAGCCAGGGAATCCACGAACAGTACTTC
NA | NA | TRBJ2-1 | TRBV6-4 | CASSDSSYSEQFF | TGTGCCAGCAGTGACTCGAGTTACTCTGAGCAGTTCTTC
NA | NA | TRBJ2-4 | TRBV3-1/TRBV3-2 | CASSLGTGSEIQYF | TGTGCCAGCAGCCTCGGGACTGGGTCCGAAATTCAGTACTTC
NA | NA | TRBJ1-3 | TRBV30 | CAWDGGGFSGNTIYF | TGTGCCTGGGATGGGGGGGGATTCTCTGGAAACACCATATATTTT
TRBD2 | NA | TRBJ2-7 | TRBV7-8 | CASSSKREWSSEQYF | TGTGCCAGCAGCTCTAAGCGGGAGTGGTCATCCGAGCAGTACTTC
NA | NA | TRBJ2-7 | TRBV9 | CASSVGLNYEQYF | TGTGCCAGCAGCGTAGGTCTAAACTACGAGCAGTACTTC
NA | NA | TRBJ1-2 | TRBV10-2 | CASREGTGGGARSYGYTF | TGCGCCAGCAGGGAGGGTACAGGTGGGGGGGCGAGGAGCTATGGCTACACCTTC
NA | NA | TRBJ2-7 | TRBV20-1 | CSILQGNEQYF | TGCAGTATCTTACAGGGTAACGAGCAGTACTTC
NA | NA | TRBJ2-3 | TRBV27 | CASSRRAGLTTDTQYF | TGTGCCAGCAGTCGACGAGCGGGCCTAACCACAGATACGCAGTATTTT
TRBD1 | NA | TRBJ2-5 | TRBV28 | CASSLPDRGQETQYF | TGTGCCAGCAGTTTACCGGACAGGGGCCAAGAGACCCAGTACTTC
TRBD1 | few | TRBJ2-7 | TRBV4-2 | CASSQAGTGGGVVYEQYF | TGTGCCAGCAGCCAAGCCGGGACAGGGGGCGGCGTAGTCTACGAGCAGTACTTC
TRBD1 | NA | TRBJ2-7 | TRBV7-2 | CASSAGQGHSEQYF | TGTGCCAGCAGCGCTGGACAGGGGCATTCGGAGCAGTACTTC
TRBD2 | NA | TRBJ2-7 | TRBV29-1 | CSVKLAGVSYEQYF | TGCAGCGTTAAACTAGCGGGGGTCTCCTACGAGCAGTACTTC
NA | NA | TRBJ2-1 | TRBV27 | CASSADSSYNEQFF | TGTGCCAGCAGTGCCGACAGTTCCTACAATGAGCAGTTCTTC
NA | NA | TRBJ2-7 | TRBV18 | CATTRRARGEQYF | TGTGCCACCACCCGGAGGGCTCGGGGCGAGCAGTACTTC
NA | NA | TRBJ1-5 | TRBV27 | CASSFSGQYSSNQPQHF | TGTGCCAGCAGTTTTTCCGGACAGTACTCGAGCAATCAGCCCCAGCATTTT
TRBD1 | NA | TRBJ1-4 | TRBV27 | CASSRDRGSEKLFF | TGTGCCAGCAGTCGAGACAGGGGAAGCGAAAAACTGTTTTTT
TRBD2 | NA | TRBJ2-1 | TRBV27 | CASSPGTSGKGEQFF | TGTGCCAGCAGTCCCGGGACTAGCGGGAAAGGAGAACAGTTCTTC
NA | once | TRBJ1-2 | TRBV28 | CASSLAVRADGYTF | TGTGCCAGCAGTTTGGCGGTGAGGGCGGATGGCTACACCTTC
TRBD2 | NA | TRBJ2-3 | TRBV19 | CASKAGGVNTDTQYF | TGTGCCAGTAAGGCGGGAGGTGTGAACACAGATACGCAGTATTTT
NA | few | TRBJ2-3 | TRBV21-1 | CASTGTEADTQYF | TGTGCCAGCACGGGAACCGAGGCAGATACGCAGTATTTT
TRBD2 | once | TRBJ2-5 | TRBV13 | CASSLTPWTSGRSVETQYF | TGTGCCAGCAGCTTAACCCCCTGGACTAGCGGGAGAAGTGTAGAGACCCAGTACTTC
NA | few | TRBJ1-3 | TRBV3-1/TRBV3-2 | CASSHRGPGNTIYF | TGTGCCAGCAGCCACAGGGGTCCGGGAAACACCATATATTTT
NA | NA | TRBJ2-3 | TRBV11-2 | CASSFGWGWEVADTQYF | TGTGCCAGCAGCTTTGGATGGGGGTGGGAGGTAGCAGATACGCAGTATTTT
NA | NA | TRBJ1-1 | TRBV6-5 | CASSVYTPSAFF | TGTGCCAGCTCAGTGTATACACCTTCAGCTTTCTTT
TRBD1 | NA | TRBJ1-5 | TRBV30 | CAWSLKGQLLHQPQHF | TGTGCCTGGAGTTTGAAGGGACAGCTTCTCCATCAGCCCCAGCATTTT
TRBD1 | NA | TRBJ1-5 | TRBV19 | CASSSTQGVLPQHF | TGTGCCAGTAGTTCTACACAGGGGGTATTGCCCCAGCATTTT
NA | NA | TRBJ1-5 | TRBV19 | CASSIRGMGQPQHF | TGTGCCAGTAGTATCAGAGGGATGGGTCAGCCCCAGCATTTT
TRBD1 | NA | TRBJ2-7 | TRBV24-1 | CATTGQGGEQYF | TGTGCCACCACGGGACAGGGTGGTGAGCAGTACTTC
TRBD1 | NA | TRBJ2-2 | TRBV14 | CASSRPGTGGHGELFF | TGTGCCAGCAGCCGTCCCGGGACAGGGGGCCACGGGGAGCTGTTTTTT
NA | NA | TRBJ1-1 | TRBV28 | CASSPSMNDLHTEAFF | TGTGCCAGCAGTCCCTCCATGAATGATCTACACACTGAAGCTTTCTTT
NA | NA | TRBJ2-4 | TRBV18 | CASSPLSAPKNIQYF | TGTGCCAGCTCACCATTATCCGCGCCCAAAAACATTCAGTACTTC
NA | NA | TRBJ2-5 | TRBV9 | CASSVAGGLMETQYF | TGTGCCAGCAGCGTAGCGGGGGGCCTGATGGAGACCCAGTACTTC
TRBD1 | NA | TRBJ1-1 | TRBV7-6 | CASSSEPRGFEAFF | TGTGCCAGCAGCTCGGAACCCAGGGGGTTTGAAGCTTTCTTT
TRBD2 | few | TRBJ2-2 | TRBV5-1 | CASSPRVSGSNTGELFF | TGCGCCAGCAGCCCTCGGGTTAGCGGGAGCAACACCGGGGAGCTGTTTTTT
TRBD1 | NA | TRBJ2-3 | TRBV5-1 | CASSITGTGLSMQYF | TGCGCCAGCAGCATAACCGGGACAGGGTTGTCGATGCAGTATTTT
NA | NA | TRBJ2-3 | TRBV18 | CASSPGGDPSTDTQYF | TGTGCCAGCTCACCAGGAGGGGATCCGAGCACAGATACGCAGTATTTT
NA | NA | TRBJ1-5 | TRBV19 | CASSIVGEENQPQHF | TGTGCCAGTAGTATAGTCGGGGAGGAGAATCAGCCCCAGCATTTT
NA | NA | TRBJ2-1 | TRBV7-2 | CASSATSIYNEQFF | TGTGCCAGCAGCGCAACTAGCATCTACAATGAGCAGTTCTTC
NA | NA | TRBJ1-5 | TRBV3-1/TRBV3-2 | CASSQDAGGGNQPQHF | TGTGCCAGCAGCCAAGATGCAGGAGGAGGCAATCAGCCCCAGCATTTT
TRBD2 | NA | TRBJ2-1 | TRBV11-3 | CASKSGSGNEQFF | TGTGCCAGCAAGAGCGGGAGCGGGAATGAGCAGTTCTTC
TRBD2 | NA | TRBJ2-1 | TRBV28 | CASSPQLGLALNEQFF | TGTGCCAGCAGTCCCCAGCTGGGACTAGCGTTAAATGAGCAGTTCTTC
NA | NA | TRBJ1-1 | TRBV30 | CAWTANSGTEAFF | TGTGCCTGGACTGCCAACAGTGGCACTGAAGCTTTCTTT
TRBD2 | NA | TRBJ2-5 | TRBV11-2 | CASSTYRGGLRETQYF | TGTGCCAGCAGCACGTATAGGGGAGGGCTAAGAGAGACCCAGTACTTC